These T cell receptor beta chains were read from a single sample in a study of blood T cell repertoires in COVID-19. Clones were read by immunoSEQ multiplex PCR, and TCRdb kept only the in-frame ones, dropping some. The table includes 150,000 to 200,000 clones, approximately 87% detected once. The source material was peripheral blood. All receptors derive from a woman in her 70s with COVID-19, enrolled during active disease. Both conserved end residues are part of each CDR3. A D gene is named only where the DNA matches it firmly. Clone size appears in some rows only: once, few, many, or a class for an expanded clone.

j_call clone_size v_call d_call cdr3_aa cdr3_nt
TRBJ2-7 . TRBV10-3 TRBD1 CAISQGTGFNEQYF TGTGCCATCAGCCAAGGGACAGGGTTTAACGAGCAGTACTTC
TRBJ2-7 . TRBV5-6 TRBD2 CASSLEAGTYEQYF TGTGCCAGCAGCTTGGAAGCGGGAACGTACGAGCAGTACTTC
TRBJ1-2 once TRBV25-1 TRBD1 CASSSGTGVRGYTF TGTGCCAGCAGTTCCGGGACAGGGGTCCGCGGCTACACCTTC
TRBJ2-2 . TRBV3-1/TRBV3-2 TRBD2 CASSPAGTSSGELFF TGTGCCAGCAGCCCGGCCGGGACTAGCAGCGGGGAGCTGTTTTTT
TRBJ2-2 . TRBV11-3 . CASSLEPGAGELFF TGTGCCAGCAGCTTAGAACCAGGGGCCGGGGAGCTGTTTTTT
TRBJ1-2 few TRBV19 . CASRAGISYGYTF TGTGCCAGTAGAGCCGGGATCTCCTATGGCTACACCTTC
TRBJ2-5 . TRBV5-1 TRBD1 CASSTAGTGGQETQYF TGCGCCAGCAGCACGGCCGGGACAGGGGGACAAGAGACCCAGTACTTC
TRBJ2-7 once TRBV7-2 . CASSLVWGHESYEQYF TGTGCCAGCAGCTTAGTTTGGGGGCACGAGAGCTACGAGCAGTACTTC
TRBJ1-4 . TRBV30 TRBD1 CAWSLPGAGGDEKLFF TGTGCCTGGTCCCTACCTGGGGCAGGGGGTGATGAAAAACTGTTTTTT
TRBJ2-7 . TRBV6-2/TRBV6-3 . CASSYSNWGERANQMSYEQYF TGTGCCAGCAGTTACTCGAATTGGGGAGAGCGGGCCAACCAAATGTCCTACGAGCAGTACTTC
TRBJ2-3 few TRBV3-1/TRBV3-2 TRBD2 CASSLGLAESTDTQYF TGTGCCAGCAGCCTTGGACTAGCGGAAAGCACAGATACGCAGTATTTT
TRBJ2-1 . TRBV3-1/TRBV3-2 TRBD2 CASSPSGGENEQFF TGTGCCAGCAGTCCCTCTGGGGGGGAAAATGAGCAGTTCTTC
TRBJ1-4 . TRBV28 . CASSPPGGANEKLFF TGTGCCAGCAGTCCGCCGGGTGGGGCCAATGAAAAACTGTTTTTT
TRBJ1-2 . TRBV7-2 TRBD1 CASSPSTGSLDGYTF TGTGCCAGCAGCCCATCGACAGGGAGCCTCGATGGCTACACCTTC
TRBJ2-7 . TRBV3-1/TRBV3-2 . CASSYSGTLSYEQYF TGTGCCAGCAGCTACTCCGGGACACTTTCCTACGAGCAGTACTTC
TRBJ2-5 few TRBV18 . CASSQGREYQETQYF TGTGCCAGCTCACAAGGACGGGAGTACCAAGAGACCCAGTACTTC
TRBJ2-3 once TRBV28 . CASSLFMFGRTHSTDTQYF TGTGCCAGCAGTTTATTCATGTTCGGACGGACACACTCCACAGATACGCAGTATTTT
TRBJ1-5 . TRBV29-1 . CSVRTANQPQHF TGCAGCGTTAGGACAGCGAATCAGCCCCAGCATTTT
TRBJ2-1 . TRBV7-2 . CASSLYSLLAATYNEQFF TGTGCCAGCAGCTTATATTCTCTCCTAGCCGCAACCTACAATGAGCAGTTCTTC
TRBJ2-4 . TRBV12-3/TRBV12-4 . CASSLNRIQYF TGTGCCAGCAGTTTAAATCGCATTCAGTACTTC
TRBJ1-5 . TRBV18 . CASSPRIGRDQPQHF TGTGCCAGCTCACCACGGATAGGGAGGGATCAGCCCCAGCATTTT
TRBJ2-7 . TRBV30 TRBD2 CAWSVVTRPSGRYDEQYF TGTGCCTGGAGTGTAGTCACCCGGCCTAGCGGGAGATACGACGAGCAGTACTTC